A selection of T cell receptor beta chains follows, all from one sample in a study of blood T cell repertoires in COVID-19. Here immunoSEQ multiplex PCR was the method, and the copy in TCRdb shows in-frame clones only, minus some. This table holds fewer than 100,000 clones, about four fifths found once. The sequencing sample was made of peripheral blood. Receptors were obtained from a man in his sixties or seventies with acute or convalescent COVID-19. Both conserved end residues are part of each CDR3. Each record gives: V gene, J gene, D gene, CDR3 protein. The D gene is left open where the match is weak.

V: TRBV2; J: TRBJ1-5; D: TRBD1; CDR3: CASSGTGTGDQPQHF
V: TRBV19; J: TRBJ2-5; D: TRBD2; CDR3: CASSIYGREPEKETQYF
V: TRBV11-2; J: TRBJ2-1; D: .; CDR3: CASSLEPAGYNEQFF
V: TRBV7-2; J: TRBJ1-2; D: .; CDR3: CASSPRRGPNYGYTF
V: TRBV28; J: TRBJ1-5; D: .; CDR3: CASVFYSLDQPQHF
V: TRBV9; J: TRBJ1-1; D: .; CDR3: CASSVESGGTEAFF
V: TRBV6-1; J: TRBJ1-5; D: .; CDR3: CASSEALLWQGSQPQHF
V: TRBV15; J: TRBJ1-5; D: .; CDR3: CATSRVSRGFNQPQHF
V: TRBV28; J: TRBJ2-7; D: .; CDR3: CASRRHYYEQYF
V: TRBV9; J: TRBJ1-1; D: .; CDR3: CASSVQVLNTEAFF
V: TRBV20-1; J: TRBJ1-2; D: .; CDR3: CSAVVSYGYTF
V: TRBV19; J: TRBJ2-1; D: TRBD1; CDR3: CASSRAHRGPSYNEQFF
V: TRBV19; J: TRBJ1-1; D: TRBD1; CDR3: CASSSDRGSTGTEAFF
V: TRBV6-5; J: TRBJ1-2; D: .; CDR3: CASRPTPNYGYTF
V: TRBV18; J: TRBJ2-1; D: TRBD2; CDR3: CASSILAGPAYNEQFF
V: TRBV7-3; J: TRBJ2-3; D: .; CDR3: CASSPGQSYNTDTQYF
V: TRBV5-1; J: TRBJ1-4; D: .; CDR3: CASSLAGQVYEKLFF
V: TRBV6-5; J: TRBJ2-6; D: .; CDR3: CASNPTGANVLTF
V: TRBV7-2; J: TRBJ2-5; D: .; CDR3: CASSLLSGETQYF
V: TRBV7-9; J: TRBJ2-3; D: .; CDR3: CASSWPGLHTDTQYF
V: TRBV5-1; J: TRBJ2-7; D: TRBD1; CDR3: CASSFTGGEQYF
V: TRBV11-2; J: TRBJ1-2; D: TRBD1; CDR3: CASSQGTVGYTF
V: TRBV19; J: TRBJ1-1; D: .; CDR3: CASSPSGDGTEAFF
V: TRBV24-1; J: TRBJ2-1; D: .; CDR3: CATSDTSRGQFF
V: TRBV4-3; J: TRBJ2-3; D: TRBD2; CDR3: CASSQDHGREGTQYF
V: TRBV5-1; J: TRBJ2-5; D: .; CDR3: CASSVIQGGETQYF
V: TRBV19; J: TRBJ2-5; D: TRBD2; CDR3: CASSMGLLAGLYQETQYF
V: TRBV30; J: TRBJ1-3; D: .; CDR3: CAWSPKTVLGNTIYF
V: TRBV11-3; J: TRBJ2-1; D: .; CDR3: CASSLEYQGMITNYNEQFF
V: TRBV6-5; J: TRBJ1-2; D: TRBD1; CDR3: CASVLTGDGYTF
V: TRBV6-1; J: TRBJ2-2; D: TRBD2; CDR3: CASSEQRGTGELFF
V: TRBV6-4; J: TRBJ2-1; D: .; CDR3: CASSDSRDNPGHEQFF
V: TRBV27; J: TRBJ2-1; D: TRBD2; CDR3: CASSLRLAEDEQFF
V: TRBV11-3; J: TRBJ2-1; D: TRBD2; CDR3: CASSLRTSGREEQFF
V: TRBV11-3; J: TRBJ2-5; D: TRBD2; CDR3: CASSLGLAGSPQETQYF
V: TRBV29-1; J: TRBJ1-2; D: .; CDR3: CSAGTGLNYGYTF
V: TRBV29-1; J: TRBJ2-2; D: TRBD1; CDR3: CSVVGDRVNTGELFF
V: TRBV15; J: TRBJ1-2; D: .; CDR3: CATSRVGVLNYGYTF
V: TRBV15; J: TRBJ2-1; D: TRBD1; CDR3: CATSPSFYRGYNEQFF
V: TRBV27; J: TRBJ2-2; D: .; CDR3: CASSLVRSAPARTGELFF
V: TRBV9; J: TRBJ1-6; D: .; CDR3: CASSARDNYNSPLHF
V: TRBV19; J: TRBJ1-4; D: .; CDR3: CASTDRSNEKLFF
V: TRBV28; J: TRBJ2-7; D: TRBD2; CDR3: CASSLWELAGEHYEQYF
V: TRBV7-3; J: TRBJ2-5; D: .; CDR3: CASSPQETQYF
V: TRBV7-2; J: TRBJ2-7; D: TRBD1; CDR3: CASRLAGGYEQYF
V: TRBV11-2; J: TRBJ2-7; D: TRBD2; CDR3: CASSLGPSGRFEQYF
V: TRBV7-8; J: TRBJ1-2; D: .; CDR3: CASSPRTAYGYTF
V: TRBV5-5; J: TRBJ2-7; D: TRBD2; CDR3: CASILGGSSYEQYF
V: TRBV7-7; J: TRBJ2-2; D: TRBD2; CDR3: CASSFLAGGDTGELFF
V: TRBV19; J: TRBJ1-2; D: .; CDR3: CATERRANYGYTF
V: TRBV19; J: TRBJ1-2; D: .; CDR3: CASSAYSYGYTF
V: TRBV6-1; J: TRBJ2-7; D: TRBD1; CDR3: CASSDRTGAYEQYF
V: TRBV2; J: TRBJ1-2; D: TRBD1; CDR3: CASSQQGSQGGYTF
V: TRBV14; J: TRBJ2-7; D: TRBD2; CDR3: CASSQDLAGVRGFEQYF
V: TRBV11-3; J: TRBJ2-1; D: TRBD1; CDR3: CASSPTGPGREQFF
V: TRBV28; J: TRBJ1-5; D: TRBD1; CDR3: CASSFLDRGAQPQHF
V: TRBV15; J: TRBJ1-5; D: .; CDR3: CATTDGNQGSQHF
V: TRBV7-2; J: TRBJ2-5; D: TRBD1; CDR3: CASSSAPGTGEEETQYF
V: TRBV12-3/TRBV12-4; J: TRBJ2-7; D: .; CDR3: CASSLLGAGEQYF
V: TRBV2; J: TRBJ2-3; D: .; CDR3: CASIYSSTDTQYF